These T cell receptor beta chains were read from a single sample in a study of spatial heterogeneity in lung cancer. MiXCR, run by TCRdb on the 5' RACE reads, gives a single entry per CDR3 protein. The repertoire consists of 3,300 or so distinct CDR3 sequences, with roughly 8.3% occurring once and the leading ten covering around 14%. The specimen comprised lung tumor tissue, sampled at surgery. The origin of the receptors is a male donor with early-stage non-small cell lung cancer. CDR3s include the opening cysteine and the closing phenylalanine or tryptophan. D genes are given only for firm matches. Expanded clones get a size class; other rows say once, few or many, or leave the size out.

CDR3aa | CDR3nt | abundance | j_gene | d_gene | v_gene
CASSPHPGQTEAFF | TGTGCCAGCTCACCCCATCCGGGACAGACTGAAGCTTTCTTT | medium-sized | TRBJ1-1 | TRBD1 | TRBV18
CASTPRSGKSNNEQFF | TGTGCCAGCACCCCACGGTCTGGGAAATCGAACAATGAGCAGTTCTTC | large | TRBJ2-1 | - | TRBV11-2
CASSLIQPDQPQHF | TGTGCCAGCAGTTTAATCCAGCCTGATCAGCCCCAGCATTTT | once | TRBJ1-5 | - | TRBV28
CASSPGVQPGTEAFF | TGTGCCAGCAGCCCAGGGGTCCAACCGGGCACTGAAGCTTTCTTT | - | TRBJ1-1 | - | TRBV11-2
CASSHSRDRGRGYTF | TGCGCCAGCAGTCATTCCCGGGACAGGGGGCGCGGCTACACCTTC | - | TRBJ1-2 | TRBD1 | TRBV5-1
CASKEGFNYGYTF | TGTGCCAGCAAGGAGGGCTTTAACTATGGCTACACCTTC | many | TRBJ1-2 | - | TRBV6-1
CATSDLIETQYF | TGTGCCACCAGTGATTTGATCGAGACCCAGTACTTC | medium-sized | TRBJ2-5 | - | TRBV24-1
CATSRGPDRSREKLFF | TGTGCCACCAGCAGAGGACCGGACAGGTCCCGGGAAAAACTGTTTTTT | medium-sized | TRBJ1-4 | TRBD1 | TRBV15
CSVEGSASSYNEQFF | TGCAGCGTTGAAGGGTCCGCGTCCTCCTACAATGAGCAGTTCTTC | medium-sized | TRBJ2-1 | - | TRBV29-1
CSVLGGLGANVLTF | TGCAGCGTATTAGGGGGGCTCGGGGCCAACGTCCTGACTTTC | few | TRBJ2-6 | - | TRBV29-1
CAVGREMNTGELFF | TGTGCAGTGGGCAGGGAGATGAACACCGGGGAGCTGTTTTTT | - | TRBJ2-2 | - | TRBV30
CAWRAANFEGYTF | TGTGCCTGGAGGGCAGCCAACTTCGAAGGCTACACCTTC | medium-sized | TRBJ1-2 | - | TRBV30
CASSYGGLSEADTQYF | TGTGCCAGCAGTTACGGGGGACTCTCCGAAGCAGATACGCAGTATTTT | - | TRBJ2-3 | - | TRBV6-5
CSVDTGGRTTEAFF | TGCAGCGTTGATACCGGGGGACGCACCACTGAAGCTTTCTTT | medium-sized | TRBJ1-1 | - | TRBV29-1
CASSSAWDEQYF | TGTGCCAGCAGTTCCGCGTGGGACGAGCAGTACTTC | many | TRBJ2-7 | - | TRBV28
CASSWDGAYEQYF | TGTGCCAGCAGCTGGGACGGGGCCTACGAGCAGTACTTC | medium-sized | TRBJ2-7 | - | TRBV28
CASSYRDGSSYEQYF | TGTGCCAGCAGTTACCGGGACGGCAGCTCCTACGAGCAGTACTTC | - | TRBJ2-7 | - | TRBV6-2/TRBV6-3
CASSFLLTSGVASYNEQFF | TGTGCCAGCAGTTTCCTTCTGACTAGCGGTGTTGCCTCCTACAATGAGCAGTTCTTC | many | TRBJ2-1 | TRBD2 | TRBV28
CASSFDLAGTTGELFF | TGTGCCAGCAGCTTCGACCTAGCGGGGACCACCGGGGAGCTGTTTTTT | many | TRBJ2-2 | TRBD2 | TRBV7-6
CASRLANYNEQFF | TGTGCCAGTAGACTAGCGAACTACAATGAGCAGTTCTTC | many | TRBJ2-1 | TRBD2 | TRBV27
CASSSLAGVGTQYF | TGTGCCAGCAGCTCGCTAGCGGGAGTAGGCACGCAGTATTTT | many | TRBJ2-3 | TRBD2 | TRBV7-2
CASRLAQKGLAFDTYEQYF | TGTGCAAGTCGCTTAGCGCAAAAGGGGCTAGCTTTCGACACCTACGAGCAGTACTTC | medium-sized | TRBJ2-7 | - | TRBV12-2